This paragraph reports one T cell receptor (beta chain). This sample is part of a study of technical replicates of blood from a handful of donors. Sequenced by immunoSEQ multiplex PCR; TCRdb stores in-frame clones only, minus some. The profile shows more than 65,000 clones, 90% to 95% of them singletons. V was trimmed by 1 base and J by 6 bases, leaving 26 bases between them. Per germline, CDR1 GTSNPN and CDR2 SVGIG (reference sequence). This CDR3 is 18 amino acids long. The clonotype originates from a human donor in good health. J is TRBJ2-3 and V is TRBV30; D might be TRBD2 (6 bases). The sequenced sample was T cells isolated from PBMCs. CDR3 nucleotide sequence: TGTGCCTGGAGTGCAGTAATAACTAGCTCCCTAGGGTCGGATACGCAGTATTTT. Translation gives CAWSAVITSSLGSDTQYF.